This TCR beta chain was recorded in a study of blood T cell repertoires in COVID-19. About the study: Samples came from the United States, Italy and Spain, spanning acute and convalescent COVID-19. Sources were T cells, B-cell-depleted T cells, or PBMCs; the material itself was cDNA or gDNA.

The CDR3 is made up of 15 amino acids. Germline CDR1 reads MNHEY; CDR2 reads SMNVEV (reference sequence). The V and J ends lost 2 bases and 1 base respectively, with 12 bases between them. Authors' analysis steps: Scientists estimated how many nucleated cells there were by amplifying reference gene primers. TCRdb keeps only in-frame clones here, not all; method: immunoSEQ multiplex PCR. V, J and clone size derive from that table, while D and trimming were established from the DNA sequence. This table holds approximately 56,000 clones, around 83% found once. The TCR originated in a man in his 70s with active COVID-19. This chain connects TRBV27 to TRBJ2-7; tentatively, D is TRBD1 (6 bases). The sample taken for sequencing was peripheral blood. CDR3 protein: CASSLVGGGSYEQYF. Here the CDR3 DNA reads TGTGCCAGCAGTTTAGTTGGGGGCGGGTCCTACGAGCAGTACTTC.